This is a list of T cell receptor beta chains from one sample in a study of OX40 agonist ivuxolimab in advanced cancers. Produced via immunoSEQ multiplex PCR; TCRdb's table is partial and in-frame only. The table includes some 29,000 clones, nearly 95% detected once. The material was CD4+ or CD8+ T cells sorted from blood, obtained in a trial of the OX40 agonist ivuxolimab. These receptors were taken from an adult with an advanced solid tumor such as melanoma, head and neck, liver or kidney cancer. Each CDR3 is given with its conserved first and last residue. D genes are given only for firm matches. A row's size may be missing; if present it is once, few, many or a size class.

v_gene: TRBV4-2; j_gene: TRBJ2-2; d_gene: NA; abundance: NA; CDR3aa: CASSPGTSHTGELFF; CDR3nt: TGTGCCAGCAGCCCCGGGACTTCTCACACCGGGGAGCTGTTTTTT
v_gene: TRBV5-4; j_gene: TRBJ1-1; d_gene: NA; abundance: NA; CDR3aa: CASSRTGMNTEAFF; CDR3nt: TGTGCCAGCAGCCGGACGGGGATGAACACTGAAGCTTTCTTT
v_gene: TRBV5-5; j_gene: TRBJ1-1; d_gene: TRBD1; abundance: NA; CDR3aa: CASSPGQGWTEAFF; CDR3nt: TGTGCCAGCAGCCCGGGACAGGGTTGGACTGAAGCTTTCTTT
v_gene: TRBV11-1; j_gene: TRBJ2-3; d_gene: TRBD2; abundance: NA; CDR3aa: CASSFNGLANPLTQYF; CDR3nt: TGTGCCAGCAGCTTTAACGGACTAGCCAATCCCCTGACGCAGTATTTT
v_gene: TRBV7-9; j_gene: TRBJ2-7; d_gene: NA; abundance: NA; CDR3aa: CASSFAGPHEQYF; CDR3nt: TGTGCCAGCAGCTTCGCGGGGCCCCACGAGCAGTACTTC
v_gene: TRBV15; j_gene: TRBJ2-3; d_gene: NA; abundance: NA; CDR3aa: CATSRSRVIFTDTQYF; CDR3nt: TGTGCCACCAGCAGAAGTCGGGTTATATTTACAGATACGCAGTATTTT
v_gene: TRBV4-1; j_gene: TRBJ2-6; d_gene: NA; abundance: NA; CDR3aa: CASSHFGANVLTF; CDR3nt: TGCGCCAGCAGCCACTTTGGGGCCAACGTCCTGACTTTC
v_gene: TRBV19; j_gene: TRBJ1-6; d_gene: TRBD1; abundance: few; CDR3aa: CASSPGGISPLHF; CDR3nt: TGTGCCAGTAGCCCAGGGGGGATTTCACCCCTCCACTTT
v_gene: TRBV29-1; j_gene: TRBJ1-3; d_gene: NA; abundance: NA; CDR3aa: CSVGRDSGNTIYF; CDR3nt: TGCAGCGTCGGACGGGACTCTGGAAACACCATATATTTT
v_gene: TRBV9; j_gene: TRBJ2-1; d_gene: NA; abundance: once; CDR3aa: CASSVGEGLVWNEQFF; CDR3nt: TGTGCCAGCAGCGTAGGGGAAGGACTTGTCTGGAATGAGCAGTTCTTC
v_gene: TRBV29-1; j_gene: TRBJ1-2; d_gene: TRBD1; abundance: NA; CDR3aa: CSARGGGVYGYTF; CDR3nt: TGCAGCGCCCGGGGAGGGGGCGTCTATGGCTACACCTTC
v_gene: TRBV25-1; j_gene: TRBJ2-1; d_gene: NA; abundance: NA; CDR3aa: CASSELGGTNNEQFF; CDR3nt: TGTGCCAGCAGTGAATTGGGGGGGACAAACAATGAGCAGTTCTTC
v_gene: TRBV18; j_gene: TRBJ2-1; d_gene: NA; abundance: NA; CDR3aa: CASSPMKGSYNEQFF; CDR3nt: TGTGCCAGCTCACCAATGAAGGGTTCCTACAATGAGCAGTTCTTC
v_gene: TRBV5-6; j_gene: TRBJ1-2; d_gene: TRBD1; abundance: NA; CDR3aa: CASSLDLKQGARGGYTF; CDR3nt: TGTGCCAGCAGCTTGGATCTGAAACAGGGGGCGCGAGGAGGCTACACCTTC
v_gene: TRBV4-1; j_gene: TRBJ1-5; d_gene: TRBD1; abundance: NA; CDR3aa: CASSQDARGTNQPQHF; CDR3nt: TGCGCCAGCAGCCAAGACGCCAGGGGGACCAATCAGCCCCAGCATTTT
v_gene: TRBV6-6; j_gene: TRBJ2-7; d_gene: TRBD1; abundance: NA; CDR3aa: CASSSSGTGYEQYF; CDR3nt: TGTGCCAGCAGTTCCTCAGGGACAGGGTACGAGCAGTACTTC
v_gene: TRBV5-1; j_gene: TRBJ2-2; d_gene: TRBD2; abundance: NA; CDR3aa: CASSLSSGGSTGELFF; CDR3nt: TGCGCCAGCAGCTTATCCAGCGGGGGGAGCACCGGGGAGCTGTTTTTT
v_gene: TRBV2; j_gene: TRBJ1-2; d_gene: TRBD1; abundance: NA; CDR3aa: CASTQDRGNYGYTF; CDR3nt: TGTGCCAGCACCCAGGACAGGGGGAACTATGGCTACACCTTC
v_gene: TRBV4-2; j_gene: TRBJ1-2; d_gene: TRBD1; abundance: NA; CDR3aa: CASSQGEGAHGYTF; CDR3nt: TGTGCCAGCAGCCAAGGAGAGGGGGCGCATGGCTACACCTTC
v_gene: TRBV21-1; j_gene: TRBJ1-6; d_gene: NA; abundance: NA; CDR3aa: CASSKEGNNSPLHF; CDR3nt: TGTGCCAGCAGCAAAGAGGGCAATAATTCACCCCTCCACTTT
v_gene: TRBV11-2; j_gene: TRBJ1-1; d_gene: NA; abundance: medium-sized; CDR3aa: CASSLGGVNTEAFF; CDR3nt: TGTGCCAGCAGCTTAGGAGGGGTTAACACTGAAGCTTTCTTT
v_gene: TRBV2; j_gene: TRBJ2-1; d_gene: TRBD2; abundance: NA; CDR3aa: CASQTSGLNRDEQFF; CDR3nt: TGTGCCAGCCAGACTAGCGGTCTTAATAGGGATGAGCAGTTCTTC
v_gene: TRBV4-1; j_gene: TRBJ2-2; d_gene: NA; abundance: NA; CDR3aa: CASSQVRGTGELFF; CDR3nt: TGCGCCAGCAGCCAAGTCAGGGGCACCGGGGAGCTGTTTTTT
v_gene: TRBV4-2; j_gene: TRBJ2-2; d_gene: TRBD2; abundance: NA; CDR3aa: CASSQRTSGSGTGELFF; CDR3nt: TGTGCCAGCAGCCAGCGGACTAGCGGGAGCGGTACCGGGGAGCTGTTTTTT
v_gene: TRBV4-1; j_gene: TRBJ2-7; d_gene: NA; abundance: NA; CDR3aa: CASSQAKGGPPYEQYF; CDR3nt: TGCGCCAGCAGCCAAGCGAAGGGAGGCCCCCCCTACGAGCAGTACTTC
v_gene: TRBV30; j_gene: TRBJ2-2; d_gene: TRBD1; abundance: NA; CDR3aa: CAGPGQGASEAGELFF; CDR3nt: TGTGCCGGACCCGGACAGGGGGCATCGGAGGCCGGGGAGCTGTTTTTT
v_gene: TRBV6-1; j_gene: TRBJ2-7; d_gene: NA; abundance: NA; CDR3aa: CASSPAPAYEQYF; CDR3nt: TGTGCCAGCAGCCCCGCACCCGCCTACGAGCAGTACTTC
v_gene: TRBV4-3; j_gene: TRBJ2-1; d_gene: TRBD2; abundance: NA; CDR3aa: CASSFSGSSYNEQFF; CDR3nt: TGCGCCAGCAGCTTTAGCGGGAGTAGCTACAATGAGCAGTTCTTC
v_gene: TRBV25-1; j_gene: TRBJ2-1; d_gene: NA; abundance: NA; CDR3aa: CASSGRSAAINEQFF; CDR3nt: TGTGCCAGCAGTGGGCGGTCAGCCGCCATTAATGAGCAGTTCTTC
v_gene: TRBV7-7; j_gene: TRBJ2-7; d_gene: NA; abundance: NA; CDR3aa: CASSLGTGPGEQYF; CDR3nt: TGTGCCAGCAGCTTAGGTACAGGCCCAGGCGAGCAGTACTTC
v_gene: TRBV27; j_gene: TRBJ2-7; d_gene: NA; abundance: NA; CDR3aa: CASSLSLTSSYEQYF; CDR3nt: TGTGCCAGCAGTTTATCGCTCACAAGCTCCTACGAGCAGTACTTC
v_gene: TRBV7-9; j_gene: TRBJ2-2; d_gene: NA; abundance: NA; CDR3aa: CASSLDLANWELFF; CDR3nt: TGTGCCAGCAGCTTAGATTTAGCTAACTGGGAGCTGTTTTTT
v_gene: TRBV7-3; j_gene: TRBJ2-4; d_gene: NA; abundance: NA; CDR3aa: CASSPDSDLGNIQYF; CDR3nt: TGTGCCAGCAGCCCGGATAGCGACCTGGGGAACATTCAGTACTTC
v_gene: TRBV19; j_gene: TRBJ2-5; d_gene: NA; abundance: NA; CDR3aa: CASSIAGAIQETQYF; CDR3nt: TGTGCCAGTAGTATAGCGGGAGCTATCCAAGAGACCCAGTACTTC
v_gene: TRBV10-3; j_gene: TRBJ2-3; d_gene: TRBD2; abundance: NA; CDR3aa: CATTALAESTDTQYF; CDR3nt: TGTGCCACCACCGCACTAGCGGAGAGCACAGATACGCAGTATTTT
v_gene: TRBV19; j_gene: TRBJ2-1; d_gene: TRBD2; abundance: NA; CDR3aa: CASSISAGDEQFF; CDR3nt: TGTGCCAGTAGTATCTCAGCGGGAGATGAGCAGTTCTTC
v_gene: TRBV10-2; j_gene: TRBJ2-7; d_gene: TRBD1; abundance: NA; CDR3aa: CASSDRVGTGTYEQYF; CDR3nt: TGCGCCAGCAGTGATAGGGTTGGGACAGGAACCTACGAGCAGTACTTC